Given below is one T cell receptor beta chain in context. Its antigen is undetermined. Here immunoSEQ multiplex PCR was the method, and the copy in TCRdb shows in-frame clones only, minus some. Of around 580,000 clones listed, roughly 98% were seen once; the top ten hold 0.25% to 0.35%. This sample was included in a study of shared clonotypes between healthy human individuals. Study results and limitations: Large depth notwithstanding, sorted-subset sequencing proved incomplete by rarefaction. Larger richness was generally estimated for naive than memory subsets.

Between the trimmed V and J ends, which lost 1 base and 13 bases, there was a span of 13 bases. This CDR3 comprises 12 residues. Germline CDR1 MNHNS, CDR2 SASEGT. CD45RO-negative, CCR7-selected cells formed the naive CD8 fraction, which excluded terminally differentiated effector memory CD45RA+ cells. The rearrangement links TRBV6-1 to TRBJ2-5, with D uncertain. Sequenced input: naive CD8+ T cells sorted from blood. This sequence was found in a young man in good health. CDR3 region: CASSEGLGQWYF. Written as DNA, the CDR3 is TGTGCCAGCAGTGAAGGGTTGGGCCAATGGTACTTC.